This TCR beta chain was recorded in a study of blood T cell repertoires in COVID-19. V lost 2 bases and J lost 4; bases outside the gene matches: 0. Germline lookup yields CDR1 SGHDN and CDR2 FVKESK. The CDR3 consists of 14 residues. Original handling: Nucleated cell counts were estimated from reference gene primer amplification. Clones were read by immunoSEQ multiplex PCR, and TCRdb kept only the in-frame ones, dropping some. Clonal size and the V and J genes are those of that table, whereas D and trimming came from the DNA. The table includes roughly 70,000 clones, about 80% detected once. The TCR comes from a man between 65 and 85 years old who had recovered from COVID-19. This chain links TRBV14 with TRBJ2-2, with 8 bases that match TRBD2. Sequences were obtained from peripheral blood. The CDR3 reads CASSQRGGTGELFF. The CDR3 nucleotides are TGTGCCAGCAGCCAACGGGGGGGCACCGGGGAGCTGTTTTTT. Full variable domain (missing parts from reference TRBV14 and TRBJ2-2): EAGVTQFPSHSVIEKGQTVTLRCDPISGHDNLYWYRRVMGKEIKFLLHFVKESKQDESGMPNNRFLAERTGGTYSTLKVQPAELEDSGVYFCASSQRGGTGELFFGEGSRLTVL.